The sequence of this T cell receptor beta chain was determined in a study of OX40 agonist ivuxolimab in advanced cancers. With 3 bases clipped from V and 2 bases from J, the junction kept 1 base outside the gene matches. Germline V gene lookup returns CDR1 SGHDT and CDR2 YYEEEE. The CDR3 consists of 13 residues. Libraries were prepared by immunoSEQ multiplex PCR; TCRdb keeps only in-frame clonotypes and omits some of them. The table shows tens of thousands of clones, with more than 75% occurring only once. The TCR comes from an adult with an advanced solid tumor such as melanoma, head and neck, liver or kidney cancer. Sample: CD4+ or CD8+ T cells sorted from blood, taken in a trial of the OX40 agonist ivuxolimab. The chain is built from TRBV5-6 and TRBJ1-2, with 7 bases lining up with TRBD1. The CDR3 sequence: CASSSGQNYGYTF. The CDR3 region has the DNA TGTGCCAGCAGCTCGGGACAGAACTATGGCTACACCTTC.